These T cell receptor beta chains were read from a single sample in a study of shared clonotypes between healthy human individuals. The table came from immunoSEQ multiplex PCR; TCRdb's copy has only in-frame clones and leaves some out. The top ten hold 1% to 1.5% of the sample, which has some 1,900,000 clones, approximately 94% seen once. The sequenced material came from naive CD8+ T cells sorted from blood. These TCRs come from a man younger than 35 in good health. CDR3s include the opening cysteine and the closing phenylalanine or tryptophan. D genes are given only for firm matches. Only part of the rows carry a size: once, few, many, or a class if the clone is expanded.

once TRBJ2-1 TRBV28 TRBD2 CASSGLAAYNEQFF TGTGCCAGCAGTGGACTAGCGGCCTACAATGAGCAGTTCTTC
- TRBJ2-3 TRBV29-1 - CSVPATRGLADTQYF TGCAGCGTTCCCGCCACTAGGGGCTTGGCAGATACGCAGTATTTT
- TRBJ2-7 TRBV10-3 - CAISVDSNAYEQYF TGTGCCATCAGTGTCGACAGTAACGCGTACGAGCAGTACTTC
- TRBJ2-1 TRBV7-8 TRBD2 CASSLERERHNEQFF TGTGCCAGCAGCTTAGAGCGGGAGCGCCACAATGAGCAGTTCTTC
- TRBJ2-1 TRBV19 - CASRGTRDSYNEQFF TGTGCCAGTAGGGGGACCCGGGACTCCTACAATGAGCAGTTCTTC
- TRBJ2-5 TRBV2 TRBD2 CASSDIAGEETQYF TGTGCCAGCAGTGATATAGCGGGGGAAGAGACCCAGTACTTC
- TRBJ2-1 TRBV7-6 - CASSLVLGGDEQFF TGTGCCAGCAGCTTAGTCCTCGGCGGCGATGAGCAGTTCTTC
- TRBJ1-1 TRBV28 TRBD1 CASSRDRVLAEAFF TGTGCCAGCAGCAGGGACAGGGTTCTTGCTGAAGCTTTCTTT
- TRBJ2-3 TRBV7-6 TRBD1 CASSSTTGGLGTDTQYF TGTGCCAGCAGCTCCACGACAGGGGGATTGGGCACAGATACGCAGTATTTT
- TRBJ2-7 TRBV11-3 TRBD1 CASSPRDSPYEQYF TGTGCCAGCAGCCCCCGGGACAGCCCCTACGAGCAGTACTTC
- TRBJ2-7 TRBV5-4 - CASSLVEGSEQYF TGTGCCAGCAGCTTGGTGGAGGGGAGCGAGCAGTACTTC
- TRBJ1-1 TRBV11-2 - CASSFTDEAFF TGTGCCAGCAGCTTTACGGATGAAGCTTTCTTT
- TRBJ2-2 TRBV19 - CATGRSGTGELFF TGTGCCACCGGACGGAGCGGGACCGGGGAGCTGTTTTTT
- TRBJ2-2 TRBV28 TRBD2 CASSPLTSANTGELFF TGTGCCAGCAGCCCCCTGACTAGCGCGAACACCGGGGAGCTGTTTTTT
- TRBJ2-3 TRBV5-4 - CASTKHLKDHPSTDTQYF TGTGCCAGCACCAAACACCTAAAGGACCACCCTAGCACAGATACGCAGTATTTT
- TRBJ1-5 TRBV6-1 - CASRGGEGNQPQHF TGTGCCAGCAGAGGAGGGGAGGGCAATCAGCCCCAGCATTTT
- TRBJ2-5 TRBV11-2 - CASSDSYETQYF TGTGCCAGCAGCGACTCTTATGAGACCCAGTACTTC
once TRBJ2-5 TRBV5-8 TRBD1 CASSGGTGAWETQYF TGTGCCAGCAGCGGGGGGACAGGGGCGTGGGAGACCCAGTACTTC
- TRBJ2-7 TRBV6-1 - CASSGTLLEQYF TGTGCCAGCAGTGGGACACTCCTCGAGCAGTACTTC
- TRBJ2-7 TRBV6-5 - CASSYSQGSYEQYF TGTGCCAGCAGTTACAGCCAGGGTTCCTACGAGCAGTACTTC
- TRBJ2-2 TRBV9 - CASSVPGGGANTGELFF TGTGCCAGCAGCGTCCCCGGCGGGGGCGCGAACACCGGGGAGCTGTTTTTT
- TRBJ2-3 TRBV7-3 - CASSSPSNRVDTQYF TGTGCCAGCAGCTCCCCGTCGAATAGAGTGGATACGCAGTATTTT
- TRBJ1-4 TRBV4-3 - CASSQWGETNEKLFF TGCGCCAGCAGCCAATGGGGTGAGACTAATGAAAAACTGTTTTTT
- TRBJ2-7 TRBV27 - CASSLGQPPWEQYF TGTGCCAGCAGTTTAGGGCAGCCACCTTGGGAGCAGTACTTC
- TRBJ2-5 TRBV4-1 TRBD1 CASSQAGGQVSETQYF TGCGCCAGCAGCCAAGCTGGGGGACAGGTATCGGAGACCCAGTACTTC
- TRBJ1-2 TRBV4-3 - CASSQDRSSEQGLSNYGYTF TGCGCCAGCAGCCAAGATCGAAGTTCCGAGCAGGGGTTATCTAACTATGGCTACACCTTC
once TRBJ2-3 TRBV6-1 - CASSEAIRDWVDTQYF TGTGCCAGCAGTGAAGCGATCCGGGACTGGGTAGATACGCAGTATTTT
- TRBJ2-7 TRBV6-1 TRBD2 CASSEAWPGGPTYEQYF TGTGCCAGCAGTGAAGCGTGGCCGGGAGGGCCAACCTACGAGCAGTACTTC
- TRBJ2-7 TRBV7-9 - CASSPPPGSSSYEQYF TGTGCCAGCAGCCCGCCTCCAGGGTCGAGCTCCTACGAGCAGTACTTC
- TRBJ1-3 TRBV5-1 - CASSLATGLDGNTIYF TGCGCCAGCAGCTTGGCCACGGGTTTGGACGGAAACACCATATATTTT
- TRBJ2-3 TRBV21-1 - CASSLLEAARTDTQYF TGTGCCAGCAGTCTCCTCGAGGCGGCACGCACAGATACGCAGTATTTT
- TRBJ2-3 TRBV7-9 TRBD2 CASSNPRRGDTDTQYF TGTGCCAGCAGCAACCCCCGGCGGGGGGACACAGATACGCAGTATTTT
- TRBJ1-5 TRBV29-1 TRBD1 CSVGYRGGHDQPQHF TGCAGCGTTGGCTACAGGGGCGGCCACGATCAGCCCCAGCATTTT
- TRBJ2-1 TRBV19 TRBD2 CASSTRPGLAGPNEQFF TGTGCCAGTAGTACCAGGCCGGGACTAGCGGGCCCCAATGAGCAGTTCTTC
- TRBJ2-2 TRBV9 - CASTTELNTGELFF TGTGCCAGCACGACGGAGCTGAACACCGGGGAGCTGTTTTTT
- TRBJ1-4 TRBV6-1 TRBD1 CASSDGTGATVEKLFF TGTGCCAGCAGTGATGGGACAGGGGCGACGGTTGAAAAACTGTTTTTT
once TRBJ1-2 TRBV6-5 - CASSYSTMDGYTF TGTGCCAGCAGTTACTCGACAATGGATGGCTACACCTTC
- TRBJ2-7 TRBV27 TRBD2 CASSFVTPYGGAFYEQYF TGTGCCAGCAGTTTCGTTACTCCTTACGGGGGGGCTTTTTACGAGCAGTACTTC
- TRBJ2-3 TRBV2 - CASKKNSPDTQYF TGTGCCAGCAAGAAAAACAGCCCAGATACGCAGTATTTT
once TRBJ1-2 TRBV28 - CASSLDPGSNYGYTF TGTGCCAGCAGTTTAGACCCGGGAAGTAACTATGGCTACACCTTC
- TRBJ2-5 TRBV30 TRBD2 CAWRTGLSQETQYF TGTGCCTGGAGAACGGGACTATCACAAGAGACCCAGTACTTC
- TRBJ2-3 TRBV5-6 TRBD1 CASSSGGGTDTQYF TGTGCCAGCAGCTCAGGGGGCGGCACAGATACGCAGTATTTT
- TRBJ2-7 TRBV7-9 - CASSPSIPHEQYF TGTGCCAGCAGCCCCTCGATCCCCCACGAGCAGTACTTC
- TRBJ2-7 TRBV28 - CASSNRVSYEQYF TGTGCCAGCAGTAACAGGGTCTCTTACGAGCAGTACTTC
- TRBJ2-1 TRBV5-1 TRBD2 CASSFGTSGDLDSEQFF TGCGCCAGCAGCTTTGGGACTAGCGGGGATTTAGATAGTGAGCAGTTCTTC
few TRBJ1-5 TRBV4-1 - CASSQDPDRYQPQHF TGCGCCAGCAGCCAAGACCCGGACAGATATCAGCCCCAGCATTTT
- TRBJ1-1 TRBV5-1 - CASSLADRLNTEAFF TGCGCCAGCAGCTTGGCCGACAGACTTAACACTGAAGCTTTCTTT
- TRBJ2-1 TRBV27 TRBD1 CASSVTGGESGLFF TGTGCCAGCAGTGTTACAGGGGGCGAATCGGGTTTGTTCTTC
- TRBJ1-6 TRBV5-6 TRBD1 CASSLMGQGINSPLHF TGTGCCAGCAGCTTGATGGGACAGGGAATCAATTCACCCCTCCACTTT
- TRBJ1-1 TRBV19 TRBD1 CASLEAGGYTEAFF TGTGCCAGTTTGGAGGCAGGGGGCTACACTGAAGCTTTCTTT
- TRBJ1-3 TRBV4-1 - CASSQVQRDTIYF TGCGCCAGCAGCCAAGTTCAACGAGACACCATATATTTT
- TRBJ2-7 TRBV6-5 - CASTHWIYEQYF TGTGCCAGCACACACTGGATATACGAGCAGTACTTC
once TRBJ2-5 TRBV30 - CAWSVLYGETQYF TGTGCCTGGAGTGTACTCTACGGGGAGACCCAGTACTTC